This T cell receptor (beta chain) was observed in a study of blood T cell repertoires in COVID-19. The assay was immunoSEQ multiplex PCR, and TCRdb's table has in-frame clones only and misses some. The sample has hundreds of thousands of clones, about 90% seen once. The sequence was obtained from a woman under 40 who had recovered from COVID-19. Input material: PBMCs or T cells enriched from blood (not recorded which).

The CDR3 DNA reads TGTGCCAGCTCCCCCGGGACAGGGGATGGAAAACTGTTTTTT. Amino acids: CASSPGTGDGKLFF. This chain connects TRBV18 to TRBJ1-4; the match to TRBD1 covers 10 bases. Germline CDR1 is KGHSH and CDR2 is LQKENI. The trim removed 6 bases at V and 10 bases at J, leaving 8 bases unmatched. The CDR3 extends over 14 amino acids. Filled out from reference TRBV18 and TRBJ1-4, the complete variable domain reads NAGVMQNPRHLVRRRGQEARLRCSPMKGHSHVYWYRQLPEEGLKFMVYLQKENIIDESGMPKERFSAEFPKEGPSILRIQQVVRGDSAAYFCASSPGTGDGKLFFGSGTQLSVL.